The 20 T cell receptor beta chains below come from one sample, sequenced in a study of PD-1 blockade in classical Hodgkin lymphoma. Clones were sequenced by immunoSEQ multiplex PCR, and TCRdb holds only the in-frame ones, with some missing. The table shows about 25,000 clones, with around 86% occurring only once. Time point defined: cycle 4 day 1 (C4D1), after 5 to 7 weeks of nivolumab. Every patient had relapsed following autologous stem cell transplantation, and cohorts differed in brentuximab vedotin exposure. The authors purified CD4+ T cells from thawed PBMCs by magnetic negative selection. Sequenced material: CD4+ T cells from blood, taken before the fourth cycle of nivolumab. These receptors all come from a human donor with classical Hodgkin lymphoma.

The genes are TRBV7-9 and TRBJ1-2; D call uncertain. Germline V lookup: CDR1 SEHNR, CDR2 FQNEAQ (reference sequence). The CDR3 spans 14 residues. Trimming cost V 1 base and J 9 bases, with 15 bases left between them. CDR3: CASSLGFRVRSYTF. The CDR3 nucleotides are TGTGCCAGCAGCTTAGGGTTCCGGGTTAGGAGCTACACCTTC.

This clone came up once. The chain couples TRBV7-2 to TRBJ1-2, with 8 bases identical to TRBD1. The J segment lost 5 bases and the V segment lost 6 bases, leaving 5 bases of the junction unmatched. From germline, CDR1 is SGHTA and CDR2 FQGNSA. The CDR3 sequence is 13 residues long. The CDR3 bases are TGTGCCAGCAGTTACGACAGGGGTTATGGCTACACCTTC. It specifies CASSYDRGYGYTF. Based on the CDR3 plus reference TRBV7-2 and TRBJ1-2, the full variable domain is GAGVSQSPSNKVTEKGKDVELRCDPISGHTALYWYRQSLGQGLEFLIYFQGNSAPDKSGLPSDRFSAERTGGSVSTLTIQRTQQEDSAVYLCASSYDRGYGYTFGSGTRLTVV.

The chain is built from TRBV10-1 and TRBJ1-5, with 7 bases identical to TRBD1. Trimming removed 8 bases from V and 10 bases from J; junction bases left unmatched: 17. The germline V gene has CDR1 WNHNN and CDR2 SYGVQD (reference sequence). The CDR3 extends over 15 amino acids. CDR3 residues: CASGLGGGRVRPQHF. The CDR3, as DNA: TGCGCCAGCGGTCTAGGAGGGGGCAGGGTGCGCCCCCAGCATTTT.

The chain employs TRBV19 and TRBJ1-1, with D perhaps TRBD1 (6 bases). Germline CDR1 LNHDA, CDR2 SQIVND (reference sequence). The CDR3 covers 12 residues. Trimming removed 7 bases at V and 5 bases at J, with 11 bases between. CDR3 bases: TGTGCCAGTACCCAAGGGGGGACTGAAGCTTTCTTT. It is translated as CASTQGGTEAFF.

V and J are TRBV6-6 and TRBJ2-5, with 8 nucleotides matching TRBD2. Germline V gene sequence: CDR1 MNHNY, CDR2 SVGAGI (reference sequence). The junction had 11 bases not matched to a gene; V was cut back by 6 bases and J by 5 bases. The CDR3 runs to 15 residues. For the CDR3, the DNA is TGTGCCAGCAGGGTTGACGCGGGGGGCAGTGAGACCCAGTACTTC. It encodes CASRVDAGGSETQYF.

In its sample, this clone was seen a few times. The rearrangement joins TRBV19 to TRBJ1-2; TRBD1 is a possible D gene (5 bases). This CDR3 contains 13 residues. Germline-derived CDR1 and CDR2 are LNHDA and SQIVND (reference sequence). Trimming cost V 3 bases and J 6 bases, with 11 bases left between them. The CDR3 region is CASSILTVDGYTF. The CDR3 DNA reads TGTGCCAGTAGTATCTTGACAGTAGATGGCTACACCTTC. Supplemented by reference TRBV19 and TRBJ1-2, the full variable domain reads DGGITQSPKYLFRKEGQNVTLSCEQNLNHDAMYWYRQDPGQGLRLIYYSQIVNDFQKGDIAEGYSVSREKKESFPLTVTSAQKNPTAFYLCASSILTVDGYTFGSGTRLTVV.

V gene TRBV6-5 combines with J gene TRBJ1-1, with unresolved D. This CDR3 has 13 residues. From germline, CDR1 is MNHEY and CDR2 SVGAGI. V lost 0 bases and J 3 bases, leaving 5 bases between the germline ends. CDR3 in DNA: TGTGCCAGCAGTTACTCGTGGGACACTGAAGCTTTCTTT. Encoded protein: CASSYSWDTEAFF.

The chain links TRBV5-1 to TRBJ2-1; 7 positions match TRBD1. J lost 4 bases, V lost 4 bases, and 5 bases had no gene match. CDR3 size: 14 residues. Germline V CDR1 and CDR2: SGHRS, YFSETQ. The CDR3 sequence: CASSGGQSYNEQFF. In nucleotides, the CDR3 is TGCGCCAGCAGCGGGGGACAGAGTTACAATGAGCAGTTCTTC.

V is TRBV6-6 and J is TRBJ1-5; D possibly corresponds to TRBD1 (6 bases). The CDR3 has 13 amino acids. In germline, CDR1 is MNHNY, CDR2 SVGAGI (reference sequence). Between the trimmed V and J ends, which lost 7 bases and 4 bases, there was a span of 11 bases. The DNA for the CDR3 is TGTGCCAGCAACCCACAGGGAAATCAGCCCCAGCATTTT. Residues: CASNPQGNQPQHF.

The V gene is TRBV27, the J gene TRBJ2-7, with 10 bases that match TRBD2. Germline CDR1 reads MNHEY; CDR2 reads SMNVEV (reference sequence). With V trimmed by 4 bases and J by 1 base, 4 bases remained unmatched. CDR3 size: 15 residues. CDR3 protein: CASSYTSGVSYEQYF. The CDR3 DNA reads TGTGCCAGCAGTTACACTAGCGGGGTTTCCTACGAGCAGTACTTC.

The chain uses TRBV9 and TRBJ2-5; either TRBD1 or TRBD2 may supply D (5 bases each). The ends were cut back, 3 bases at V and 0 bases at J, with 15 bases in the middle. Germline V gene sequence: CDR1 SGDLS, CDR2 YYNGEE. The CDR3 extends over 16 amino acids. The CDR3, as DNA: TGTGCCAGCAGCGCCCGGGGTTTGGGGGACCAAGAGACCCAGTACTTC. Protein sequence: CASSARGLGDQETQYF.

The V call is TRBV6-5, the J call TRBJ2-4; tentative D call: TRBD1 (5 bases). The germline V gene encodes CDR1 MNHEY and CDR2 SVGAGI. The CDR3 is 16 amino acids. With 0 bases removed from V and 0 bases from J, the gap between germline ends came to 9 bases. The CDR3 reads CASSYSSGLAKNIQYF. In DNA form, the CDR3 reads TGTGCCAGCAGTTACTCGTCAGGGTTAGCCAAAAACATTCAGTACTTC.

For this clone: Other DNA variants within this sample encode the same CDR3. The chain joins TRBV7-9 to TRBJ1-1, with D hard to call. Germline loops: CDR1 SEHNR, CDR2 FQNEAQ (reference sequence). This CDR3 spans 13 amino acids. Trimming cost V 1 base and J 1 base, with 4 bases left between them. The CDR3 DNA is TGTGCCAGCAGCTTAGAGCCGAACACTGAAGCTTTCTTT. Protein product: CASSLEPNTEAFF. The variable domain in full, with the rest retrieved from reference TRBV7-9 and TRBJ1-1, is DTGVSQNPRHKITKRGQNVTFRCDPISEHNRLYWYRQTLGQGPEFLTYFQNEAQLEKSRLLSDRFSAERPKGSFSTLEIQRTEQGDSAMYLCASSLEPNTEAFFGQGTRLTVV.

The gene calls are TRBV30 and TRBJ2-7; 7 nucleotides line up with TRBD1. The CDR3 contains 15 residues. Germline CDR1 is GTSNPN and CDR2 is SVGIG (reference sequence). With V trimmed by 1 base and J by 0 bases, 6 bases remained unmatched. The CDR3 nucleotides read TGTGCCTGGAGTGGGGGACAGTGGAGCTCCTACGAGCAGTACTTC. Translation: CAWSGGQWSSYEQYF.

The chain employs TRBV15 and TRBJ1-6; possible D gene TRBD1, 6 bases. Per germline, CDR1 LNHNV and CDR2 YYDKDF (reference sequence). CDR3 length: 14 residues. Trimming took off 4 bases at V and 11 bases at J, with 15 bases between the two ends. CDR3 DNA: TGTGCCACCAGCATAAACAGGGACCACACACCCCTCCACTTT. This encodes CATSINRDHTPLHF.

In this sample, this clone turned up a few times. This sequence joins TRBV19 and TRBJ1-4; D ambiguous. The CDR3 loop spans 15 amino acids. Germline CDR1 reads LNHDA; CDR2 reads SQIVND (reference sequence). V lost 1 base and J lost 8, with 14 bases in between. The CDR3 DNA is TGTGCCAGTAGTATAGGGGGTTTCGGGGAGGAAAAACTGTTTTTT. As protein: CASSIGGFGEEKLFF.

The table lists this clone with a count of one. The V and J genes are TRBV5-4 and TRBJ2-2; 9 nucleotides line up with TRBD1. The germline V gene has CDR1 SGHNT and CDR2 YYREEE (reference sequence). V dropped 0 bases and J dropped 9; count of bases not matched to a gene: 9. This CDR3 region has 16 residues. The CDR3 region has the DNA TGTGCCAGCAGCTTGGAGATGGGACAGGGTGGAAGGGAGCTGTTTTTT. Residues: CASSLEMGQGGRELFF.

In its sample, this clone was seen a few times. The rearrangement links TRBV4-2 to TRBJ2-5; the D call may be TRBD1 or TRBD2 (5 bases each). V was clipped by 6 bases and J by 0 bases, with 14 bases between them. The CDR3 has 15 residues. Germline CDR1 and CDR2: LGHNA and YNFKEQ. DNA for the CDR3: TGTGCCAGCAGTAGTACCGGGACGGACCAAGAGACCCAGTACTTC. Amino acid sequence: CASSSTGTDQETQYF.

The chain recombines TRBV27 with TRBJ2-7; 12 bases agree with TRBD2. J was trimmed by 0 bases and V by 6 bases; bases with no gene match: 9. The CDR3 length is 17 residues. CDR1 MNHEY and CDR2 SMNVEV come from the germline V gene (reference sequence). CDR3 sequence (DNA): TGTGCCAGCAGACGGACTAGCGGGGCTACAAGCTCCTACGAGCAGTACTTC. Its translation: CASRRTSGATSSYEQYF.

J is TRBJ1-3 and V is TRBV9; maybe TRBD1 (6 bases). CDR3 size: 17 residues. Looked up from germline, CDR1 is SGDLS and CDR2 is YYNGEE. Trimming removed 2 bases from V and 1 base from J, with 16 bases in between. CDR3 bases: TGTGCCAGCAGCGTTGATCCGGGACACTTTTCTGGAAACACCATATATTTT. Amino acid sequence: CASSVDPGHFSGNTIYF.